A selection of T cell receptor beta chains follows, all from one sample in a study of control samples from healthy donors and cancer patients. Sequencing used immunoSEQ multiplex PCR; TCRdb keeps in-frame clones, though not all of them. The sample contains over 70,000 clones, around 90% of which appear only once. Sample: PBMCs. Every receptor here comes from a woman in her fifties or sixties with colorectal cancer. CDR3s include the opening cysteine and the closing phenylalanine or tryptophan. The D gene is left open where the match is weak. Not all rows give a size; the values are once, few, many and, for expanded clones, a class.

.	.	TRBJ2-3	TRBV4-1	CASSQVATRNTDTQYF	TGCGCCAGCAGCCAAGTCGCGACGCGCAACACAGATACGCAGTATTTT
TRBD2	.	TRBJ2-1	TRBV25-1	CASSDPGGHNEQFF	TGTGCCAGCAGTGATCCGGGGGGGCACAATGAGCAGTTCTTC
.	.	TRBJ2-5	TRBV11-3	CASSLVGGRGETQYF	TGTGCCAGCAGCTTAGTAGGCGGCAGAGGGGAGACCCAGTACTTC
.	once	TRBJ1-3	TRBV7-9	CASSLSPTQDTVYF	TGTGCCAGCAGCTTAAGTCCGACACAGGACACCGTATATTTT
TRBD1	.	TRBJ1-4	TRBV2	CASSVRRDRATNEKLFF	TGTGCCAGCAGTGTGAGACGGGACAGAGCAACTAATGAAAAACTGTTTTTT
.	.	TRBJ2-5	TRBV7-7	CASSLGVRREETQYF	TGTGCCAGCAGCTTAGGGGTAAGGAGAGAAGAGACCCAGTACTTC
.	.	TRBJ1-4	TRBV20-1	CSAILNEKLFF	TGCAGTGCTATCCTTAATGAAAAACTGTTTTTT
.	.	TRBJ1-6	TRBV7-9	CASSFRGNSNSPLHF	TGTGCCAGCAGCTTTAGGGGGAACAGTAATTCACCCCTCCACTTT
.	.	TRBJ1-1	TRBV7-9	CASSSDGWGAFF	TGTGCCAGCAGCTCGGACGGATGGGGGGCTTTCTTT
.	.	TRBJ1-5	TRBV6-5	CASTLDSTNQPQHF	TGTGCCAGCACCCTAGACAGCACTAATCAGCCCCAGCATTTT
TRBD1	.	TRBJ1-2	TRBV28	CASSFLGDRGSGGYTF	TGTGCCAGCAGTTTCCTGGGGGACAGGGGGAGCGGTGGCTACACCTTC
TRBD1	once	TRBJ1-2	TRBV7-2	CASSVNRGHNYGYTF	TGTGCCAGCAGCGTTAACAGGGGGCATAACTATGGCTACACCTTC
TRBD2	.	TRBJ2-5	TRBV18	CASSRALAGVQETQYF	TGTGCCAGCTCACGAGCCCTGGCGGGGGTTCAAGAGACCCAGTACTTC
.	.	TRBJ2-1	TRBV19	CASTDTNPGAYNEQFF	TGTGCCAGTACCGACACCAACCCGGGGGCCTACAATGAGCAGTTCTTC
TRBD1	.	TRBJ2-5	TRBV2	CASSVDRQETQYF	TGTGCCAGCAGTGTGGACAGGCAAGAGACCCAGTACTTC
TRBD2	.	TRBJ2-3	TRBV9	CASSPPGLAGGTDTQYF	TGTGCCAGCAGCCCGCCGGGACTAGCGGGGGGCACAGATACGCAGTATTTT
TRBD1	.	TRBJ1-2	TRBV6-1	CASSEATGAVGNTF	TGTGCCAGCAGTGAGGCGACAGGGGCCGTCGGCAACACCTTC
TRBD1	.	TRBJ1-5	TRBV6-5	CASKGTVGSNQPQHF	TGTGCCAGCAAAGGGACAGTGGGTAGCAATCAGCCCCAGCATTTT
.	.	TRBJ2-5	TRBV2	CASRDDRETQYF	TGTGCCAGCAGAGACGACAGAGAGACCCAGTACTTC
.	.	TRBJ2-3	TRBV5-1	CASSLAVTDTQYF	TGCGCCAGCAGCTTGGCCGTAACAGATACGCAGTATTTT
.	once	TRBJ1-5	TRBV7-9	CASSHGVNQPQHF	TGTGCCAGCAGCCACGGGGTGAACCAGCCCCAGCATTTT
.	.	TRBJ1-1	TRBV5-1	CASSPDRGQLNTEAFF	TGCGCCAGCAGCCCCGACCGCGGACAGTTGAACACTGAAGCTTTCTTT
.	.	TRBJ2-4	TRBV28	CASSEYRDIQYF	TGTGCCAGCAGTGAATACAGGGACATTCAGTACTTC
TRBD2	.	TRBJ2-5	TRBV5-1	CASSPGLAGQETQYF	TGCGCCAGCAGCCCGGGACTAGCGGGGCAAGAGACCCAGTACTTC
.	.	TRBJ1-2	TRBV6-2/TRBV6-3	CASSYRSNYGYTF	TGTGCCAGCAGTTACCGGTCTAACTATGGCTACACCTTC
.	.	TRBJ1-1	TRBV30	CAWNPGTAAFF	TGTGCCTGGAATCCCGGGACCGCGGCTTTCTTT
.	.	TRBJ1-5	TRBV3-1/TRBV3-2	CASSQVRGTLSAQHF	TGTGCCAGCAGCCAAGTAAGGGGAACTCTATCAGCCCAGCATTTT
.	.	TRBJ1-2	TRBV20-1	CSARQEGYTF	TGCAGTGCTAGGCAAGAGGGCTACACCTTC
.	.	TRBJ1-3	TRBV3-1/TRBV3-2	CASSDGGNTIYF	TGTGCCAGCAGCGACGGTGGAAACACCATATATTTT
TRBD1	.	TRBJ1-2	TRBV27	CASSQAGQGNYGYTF	TGTGCCAGCAGTCAAGCGGGACAGGGTAACTATGGCTACACCTTC
.	.	TRBJ1-6	TRBV2	CASRGDTNNSPLHF	TGTGCCAGCAGAGGGGACACCAATAATTCACCCCTCCACTTT
.	.	TRBJ2-4	TRBV6-5	CASTPTPLAKNIQYF	TGTGCCAGCACCCCCACCCCTTTAGCCAAAAACATTCAGTACTTC
.	.	TRBJ1-1	TRBV5-1	CASSLDAGLKGPDTEAFF	TGCGCCAGCAGCTTGGATGCTGGACTTAAGGGACCGGACACTGAAGCTTTCTTT
TRBD2	.	TRBJ2-5	TRBV14	CASSRRLAGAVETQYF	TGTGCCAGCAGCCGAAGACTAGCGGGGGCAGTAGAGACCCAGTACTTC
.	.	TRBJ1-2	TRBV7-8	CASSLAGVGYGYTF	TGTGCCAGCAGCTTAGCGGGGGTCGGCTATGGCTACACCTTC
.	.	TRBJ2-2	TRBV7-6	CASSWQVGGTGELFF	TGTGCCAGCAGTTGGCAGGTTGGGGGTACCGGGGAGCTGTTTTTT
.	.	TRBJ1-6	TRBV7-2	CASSTGLLNSPLHF	TGTGCCAGCAGCACGGGACTGTTAAATTCACCCCTCCACTTT
.	.	TRBJ1-5	TRBV7-3	CASSLTGTYSNQPQHF	TGTGCCAGCAGCTTAACGGGCACTTATAGCAATCAGCCCCAGCATTTT
.	.	TRBJ1-1	TRBV29-1	CSVEISGWRNTEAFF	TGCAGCGTTGAAATATCAGGGTGGAGGAACACTGAAGCTTTCTTT
.	.	TRBJ1-6	TRBV6-1	CASSEYHGGITYSPLHF	TGTGCCAGCAGTGAATACCACGGAGGAATTACGTATTCACCCCTCCACTTT
.	.	TRBJ1-1	TRBV18	CASSSEGGTEAFF	TGTGCCAGCTCGAGCGAAGGGGGAACTGAAGCTTTCTTT
.	.	TRBJ1-3	TRBV18	CASSPVTGVSSGNTIYF	TGTGCCAGCTCACCCGTGACAGGTGTCTCGTCTGGAAACACCATATATTTT
.	few	TRBJ1-1	TRBV18	CASSRDINTEAFF	TGTGCCAGCTCTCGGGACATTAACACTGAAGCTTTCTTT
TRBD2	.	TRBJ2-1	TRBV5-4	CASSLGTSGGNYNEQFF	TGTGCCAGCAGCTTGGGGACTAGCGGGGGCAACTACAATGAGCAGTTCTTC
TRBD1	.	TRBJ2-2	TRBV9	CASSPRPGQGATGELFF	TGTGCCAGCAGCCCCCGTCCGGGACAGGGGGCAACCGGGGAGCTGTTTTTT
.	.	TRBJ2-3	TRBV6-6	CASAYTDTQYF	TGTGCCAGCGCCTACACAGATACGCAGTATTTT
TRBD1	once	TRBJ1-5	TRBV30	CAWRTGTGNRQNSNQPQHF	TGTGCCTGGAGGACCGGGACAGGGAATAGGCAAAATAGCAATCAGCCCCAGCATTTT
.	.	TRBJ2-5	TRBV9	CASSVGGGAYETQYF	TGTGCCAGCAGCGTAGGTGGGGGGGCCTATGAGACCCAGTACTTC
.	.	TRBJ2-2	TRBV7-6	CASSLGAGTGELFF	TGTGCCAGCAGCTTAGGGGCGGGGACCGGGGAGCTGTTTTTT
.	.	TRBJ1-1	TRBV30	CAWSVKHWNTEAFF	TGTGCCTGGAGTGTGAAACACTGGAACACTGAAGCTTTCTTT
TRBD1	.	TRBJ1-5	TRBV28	CASSPQGAEPQHF	TGTGCCAGCAGTCCCCAGGGGGCGGAGCCCCAGCATTTT
.	.	TRBJ1-2	TRBV19	CASTKDSDGYTF	TGTGCCAGTACCAAGGACAGCGATGGCTACACCTTC
TRBD1	few	TRBJ1-6	TRBV3-1/TRBV3-2	CASSLLDRESPLHF	TGTGCCAGCAGCCTCCTCGACAGGGAATCACCCCTCCACTTT